This T cell receptor (beta chain) was captured by sequencing in a study of T cell responses to AZD1222 COVID-19 vaccine. This CDR3 is built from 16 residues. The germline gives CDR1 LNHDA, CDR2 SQIVND (reference sequence). Trimming removed 9 bases at V and 0 bases at J, with 20 bases between. Profiling relied on immunoSEQ multiplex PCR, and the TCRdb table lists in-frame clones only, not all of them. The sample has 140,000 to 150,000 clones, 75% to 95% seen once. About this clone: What it binds is unknown.

Findings and caveats of the study: Among those given AZD1222, only six were seropositive at baseline.

J is TRBJ1-1 and V is TRBV19; no firm D call. The specimen comprised peripheral blood, sampled on day 0 of MenACWY control vaccination. The clonotype comes from an adult in good health. This CDR3 is CASSPRLGSMNTEAFF. The CDR3, as DNA: TGTGCCAGCTCCCCTCGACTGGGAAGCATGAACACTGAAGCTTTCTTT.